These T cell receptor beta chains were read from a single sample in a study of OX40 agonist ivuxolimab in advanced cancers. Sequencing used immunoSEQ multiplex PCR; TCRdb keeps in-frame clones, though not all of them. The sample yields roughly 41,000 clones, 70% to 85% seen once. Sequenced here: CD4+ or CD8+ T cells sorted from blood, sampled in a trial of the OX40 agonist ivuxolimab. All receptors come from an adult with an advanced solid tumor such as melanoma, head and neck, liver or kidney cancer. Both conserved end residues are part of each CDR3. Each record gives: D gene, V gene, J gene, clone size, CDR3 protein. D genes are given only for firm matches. Size values are once, few and many counts, or a class for expanded clones, and some rows have none.

.	TRBV4-2	TRBJ1-5	medium-sized	CASSQDTGKNQPQHF
.	TRBV6-6	TRBJ1-2	.	CASSYGLYNGYTF
.	TRBV2	TRBJ2-5	.	CASSEGIGMGETQYF
.	TRBV5-6	TRBJ2-5	.	CASSARQAGLETQYF
.	TRBV30	TRBJ1-2	.	CAWSRAGGAYTF
TRBD2	TRBV30	TRBJ2-7	once	CAWSVRAGVGQYF
.	TRBV5-6	TRBJ2-7	few	CASSPFGDSYEQYF
TRBD1	TRBV2	TRBJ1-4	.	CASSVGGANEKLFF
.	TRBV6-1	TRBJ2-2	.	CASSARGRSGELFF
.	TRBV5-4	TRBJ1-2	once	CASSLVAGGYTF
.	TRBV6-5	TRBJ1-6	.	CASRGGGLGSPLHF
.	TRBV9	TRBJ2-1	.	CASSVGTISHEQFF
TRBD1	TRBV6-5	TRBJ1-2	.	CASSGSGGGVGYTF
.	TRBV18	TRBJ2-3	.	CASSPEASTDTQYF
.	TRBV14	TRBJ2-2	.	CASQKTSIFAGELFF
.	TRBV5-6	TRBJ2-2	once	CASSSNPLGELFF
.	TRBV5-4	TRBJ2-2	.	CASSPTVLKDTGELFF
.	TRBV7-2	TRBJ2-3	.	CASRRRGTAIPSTDTQYF
TRBD2	TRBV7-2	TRBJ2-2	.	CASSLGSGGNTGELFF
TRBD1	TRBV5-1	TRBJ1-4	.	CASSLGGTGAREKLFF
.	TRBV2	TRBJ1-6	few	CASGYGNNSPLHF
TRBD1	TRBV28	TRBJ1-1	.	CASHSSGTGLEAFF
.	TRBV2	TRBJ2-5	.	CASSLLGLVQETQYF
TRBD1	TRBV6-5	TRBJ1-3	.	CASSSRQGAGNTIYF
.	TRBV21-1	TRBJ1-2	.	CASSNPWDRALIKNYGYTF
.	TRBV11-2	TRBJ2-1	.	CASSLLYGAASEQFF
.	TRBV7-9	TRBJ2-7	.	CASSSTLYEQYF
TRBD1	TRBV29-1	TRBJ2-7	few	CSVPGTGKNEQYF
TRBD1	TRBV10-3	TRBJ1-2	.	CATQDRVIGYTF
.	TRBV7-2	TRBJ2-6	few	CASSFELGRASGANVLTF
.	TRBV14	TRBJ1-1	.	CASSQVYASEAFF
TRBD2	TRBV10-1	TRBJ2-1	.	CASSGFTLRAGEEYNEQFF
.	TRBV5-1	TRBJ2-2	once	CASSQRQEGNTGELFF
TRBD1	TRBV6-4	TRBJ2-2	once	CASKLNRGPAPTGELFF
TRBD2	TRBV2	TRBJ2-1	.	CATASGGSSEQFF
.	TRBV7-9	TRBJ2-2	.	CASSSGRLARYGELFF
TRBD1	TRBV28	TRBJ2-4	.	CASSPLDRDIQYF